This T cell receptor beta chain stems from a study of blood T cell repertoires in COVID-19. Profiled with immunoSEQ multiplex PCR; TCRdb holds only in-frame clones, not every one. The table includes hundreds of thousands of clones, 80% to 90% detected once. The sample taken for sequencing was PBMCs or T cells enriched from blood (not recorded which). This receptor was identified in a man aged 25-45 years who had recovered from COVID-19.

The CDR3 region is CASSLLSGTGENIQYF. In DNA form, the CDR3 reads TGTGCCAGCAGCTTATTGTCGGGGACAGGGGAAAACATTCAGTACTTC. The chain links TRBV7-6 to TRBJ2-4; TRBD1 matches 10 bases. V shed 2 bases and J 5 bases; nucleotides not matched to a gene: 6. There are 16 residues in the CDR3. CDR1 is SGHVS, CDR2 FNYEAQ, per germline.